These 14 T cell receptor beta chains were sequenced from one sample in a study of early T cells in non-severe SARS-CoV-2 infection (dated by TCRdb to about 2021). Receptors were amplified or captured by 5' RACE. Reads for this sample came from a NextSeq 500. The raw public data were reprocessed by TCRdb itself: fastp quality trimming at Q25, MiXCR clonotype calling, in-frame beta chains only. A single entry per CDR3 protein holds the most common genes and DNA from its merged rows. The sample table records fewer than 100,000 distinct CDR3 sequences; 13% of these occur just once. Approximately 2.4% of the sample goes to the ten largest clones. The sequenced material came from whole blood. These receptor sequences come from an adult who was a healthcare worker with PCR-confirmed SARS-CoV-2 infection or an uninfected control (not recorded which).

This clonotype was detected ten times or more. The chain employs TRBV5-1 and TRBJ1-4; a possible D gene is TRBD1 (6 bases). The CDR3 has 16 residues. Per germline, CDR1 SGHRS and CDR2 YFSETQ. The V end lost 0 bases, the J end lost 7 bases, and 16 bases lay between the germline ends. CDR3 nucleotides: TGCGCCAGCAGCTTGGGCCTTTCGACGGGGGCTGAAAAACTGTTTTTT. Protein sequence: CASSLGLSTGAEKLFF.

This clonotype was seen a few times. The CDR3 nucleotides read TGTGCCAGCAGTCTCCATTGGACAACTAATGAAAAACTGTTTTTT. As protein: CASSLHWTTNEKLFF. The chain couples TRBV6-5 to TRBJ1-4; no clear D. The V end was cut by 5 bases, the J end by 0 bases, with 10 bases between. CDR3 length: 15 amino acids. Germline values: CDR1 MNHEY, CDR2 SVGAGI.

The chain employs TRBV2 and TRBJ1-5; no reliable D call. Looked up from germline, CDR1 is SNHLY and CDR2 is FYNNEI. Deletions cut 8 bases from V and 7 bases from J, with 12 bases between. The CDR3 runs to 12 residues. The CDR3 sequence: CASGEGRQPQHF. As DNA, the CDR3 is TGTGCCAGCGGAGAAGGGCGGCAGCCCCAGCATTTT.

This clonotype was recorded many times. The chain employs TRBV15 and TRBJ1-6, with a weak D call TRBD1 (5 bases). V lost 3 bases and J lost 9, with 12 bases in between. This CDR3 has 14 amino acids. The germline CDR1 and CDR2 sequences are LNHNV and YYDKDF (reference sequence). The CDR3 reads CATSRYRGGSPLHF. Written as DNA, the CDR3 is TGTGCCACCAGCAGGTACCGGGGGGGTTCACCCCTCCACTTT.

In its sample, this clonotype was seen many times. The chain uses TRBV15 and TRBJ2-3; 13 nucleotides align to TRBD2. CDR1 is LNHNV and CDR2 is YYDKDF in the germline V gene (reference sequence). This CDR3 contains 15 residues. J was trimmed by 14 bases and V by 0 bases; bases with no gene match: 8. This CDR3 reads CATSREITSGGDRYF. The CDR3 DNA sequence: TGTGCCACCAGCAGAGAGATAACTAGCGGGGGGGACCGGTATTTT.

This clonotype was counted between two and nine times. The rearrangement joins TRBV5-1 to TRBJ2-3; D perhaps matches TRBD1 (5 bases). The germline V and J ends were trimmed by 3 bases and 3 bases, with 8 bases remaining between them. The germline V gene has CDR1 SGHRS and CDR2 YFSETQ. The CDR3 has 13 amino acids. The CDR3 coding sequence is TGCGCCAGCAGCTGGGGCGGAACAGATACGCAGTATTTT. The encoded protein is CASSWGGTDTQYF.

This clonotype was found a few times. One end of the junction is discordant with germline, which a read error may explain. The chain has TRBV6-1 and TRBJ2-7; no firm D call. Germline loops: CDR1 MNHNS, CDR2 SASEGT. This CDR3 has 13 residues. The CDR3 here is CASRPSRTGICRF. The CDR3 nucleotides read TGTGCCAGCAGACCTTCCCGGACGGGTATTTGTCGCTTC.

This chain uses TRBV5-1 with TRBJ1-1; D call uncertain. Germline V gene lookup returns CDR1 SGHRS and CDR2 YFSETQ. The CDR3 length is 13 residues. With 5 bases removed from V and 0 bases from J, the gap between germline ends came to 8 bases. CDR3 amino acids: CASRRVMNTEAFF. CDR3 sequence (DNA): TGCGCCAGCAGACGGGTCATGAACACTGAAGCTTTCTTT. Filled out from reference TRBV5-1 and TRBJ1-1, the complete variable domain reads KAGVTQTPRYLIKTRGQQVTLSCSPISGHRSVSWYQQTPGQGLQFLFEYFSETQRNKGNFPGRFSGRQFSNSRSEMNVSTLELGDSALYLCASRRVMNTEAFFGQGTRLTVV.

Many counts were recorded for this clonotype. V is TRBV5-1 and J is TRBJ1-1, with D hard to call. CDR1 is SGHRS, CDR2 YFSETQ, per germline. The length of the CDR3 is 13 residues. Trimming took 1 base from V and 1 from J, leaving 5 bases between them. For the CDR3, the DNA is TGCGCCAGCAGCTTGAGTCAGAACACTGAAGCTTTCTTT. It specifies CASSLSQNTEAFF.

This clonotype occurred a few times. The gene calls are TRBV7-6 and TRBJ1-1, with 7 bases aligning to TRBD1. From germline, CDR1 is SGHVS and CDR2 FNYEAQ. The CDR3 runs to 16 residues. V gave up 5 bases and J gave up 0 bases; unmatched junction bases: 9. As DNA, the CDR3 is TGTGCCAGCAGCGCAGACAGGGACAACATGAACACTGAAGCTTTCTTT. This encodes CASSADRDNMNTEAFF.

Many counts were recorded for this clonotype. The V gene is TRBV27, the J gene TRBJ2-3; D uncertain. CDR3 length: 15 amino acids. Trimming removed 0 bases from V and 4 bases from J, with 11 bases in between. Germline CDR1 is MNHEY and CDR2 is SMNVEV (reference sequence). CDR3 in DNA: TGTGCCAGCAGTTTATCGATGGCAACATCAGATACGCAGTATTTT. This codes for CASSLSMATSDTQYF.

This clonotype was found many times. CDR3 in amino acids: CASSVSTGWTEAFF. The CDR3 region has the DNA TGTGCCAGCAGTGTATCGACAGGGTGGACTGAAGCTTTCTTT. V is TRBV6-1 and J is TRBJ1-1; TRBD1 matches at 7 bases. In germline, CDR1 is MNHNS, CDR2 SASEGT. Trimming at V came to 4 bases and at J to 5 bases, leaving 7 bases not matched to a gene. The CDR3 is 14 residues long.

This clonotype was counted many times. This chain links TRBV23-1 with TRBJ2-1; possibly TRBD1 or TRBD2 for D (5 bases each). TRBV23-1 is reported as an ORF; its role is uncertain. V dropped 7 bases and J dropped 0 bases, with 19 bases sitting between them. The CDR3 consists of 17 residues. CDR3 bases: TGCGCCAGCATCCCAGTCGGGGACCGACTCTCCTACAATGAGCAGTTCTTC. This codes for CASIPVGDRLSYNEQFF.

This clonotype was seen at least ten times. V and J are TRBV9 and TRBJ2-2; D is unclear. This CDR3 comprises 14 residues. Germline V gene data show CDR1 as SGDLS and CDR2 as YYNGEE. V was shortened by 3 bases and J by 4 bases, with 10 bases between the two germline ends. The CDR3 region is CASSGRGSTGELFF. CDR3 DNA: TGTGCCAGCAGCGGACGAGGTTCCACCGGGGAGCTGTTTTTT.